The 20 T cell receptor beta chains in this list originate from one sample, sequenced in a study of blood T cell repertoires in COVID-19 (dated by TCRdb to 2018 to 2020). The library was prepared using the immunoSEQ multiplex PCR assay. TCRdb re-hosts the immuneACCESS table, in-frame sequences only. Its copies lack some clones; in the studies checked, an unresolved V gene accounts for under half of them, and the cause for the rest is not known. Counted in this sample were around 150,000 clones; about 80% of them appeared once. The ten largest clones take up under 4.5% of the sample. Sequenced input: peripheral blood. These receptors originate from a woman aged 60-75 years with acute or convalescent COVID-19.

V gene TRBV9 combines with J gene TRBJ2-3; 7 bases align to TRBD2. J was trimmed by 3 bases and V by 4 bases; bases with no gene match: 26. There are 21 residues in the CDR3. Per germline, CDR1 SGDLS and CDR2 YYNGEE. This CDR3 reads CASSLSLLADARVGVTDTQYF. The CDR3 nucleotides are TGTGCCAGCAGCTTGTCGTTGCTAGCGGACGCCCGAGTTGGGGTTACAGATACGCAGTATTTT.

V and J are TRBV11-1 and TRBJ2-1; D uncertain. V gave up 3 bases and J gave up 5 bases, with 14 bases separating them. CDR3 length equals 15 residues. Germline CDR1 SGHAT, CDR2 FQDESV (reference sequence). CDR3: CASSFRSTRDNEQFF. The CDR3 DNA sequence: TGTGCCAGCAGCTTTCGATCGACCCGGGACAATGAGCAGTTCTTC.

Regarding this clone: This sample also contains other DNA sequences that code for the same CDR3. The V call is TRBV12-3 or TRBV12-4, the J call TRBJ1-2; 9 bases align to TRBD1. This CDR3 region has 13 residues. The ends lost 6 bases at V and 4 bases at J; junction bases unmatched: 3. The CDR3 DNA is TGTGCCAGCAGCGAGGGACAGGGCTATGGCTACACCTTC. This translates into CASSEGQGYGYTF.

V usage is TRBV7-9 and J usage is TRBJ1-2, with no clear D. The V end lost 1 base, the J end lost 10 bases, and 16 bases lay between the germline ends. Germline V gene sequence: CDR1 SEHNR, CDR2 FQNEAQ (reference sequence). This CDR3 contains 14 residues. In nucleotides, the CDR3 is TGTGCCAGCAGCTTAGACGTTACAGCCCGTGACTACACCTTC. Its protein is CASSLDVTARDYTF.

The rearrangement joins TRBV11-2 to TRBJ2-1, with 7 bases aligning to TRBD1. The CDR3 has 18 residues. J gave up 4 bases and V 1 base, and 13 bases lay outside the gene matches. Germline V lookup: CDR1 SGHAT, CDR2 FQNNGV. CDR3 region: CASSLVRAQGTPYNEQFF. CDR3 in DNA: TGTGCCAGCAGCTTAGTTCGGGCACAGGGGACCCCTTACAATGAGCAGTTCTTC.

The gene calls are TRBV25-1 and TRBJ1-6, with 7 positions matching TRBD1. Germline CDR1 reads MGHDK; CDR2 reads SYGVNS. V shed 9 bases, J shed 7 bases, and the junction held 3 bases outside the gene matches. The CDR3 totals 12 residues. The CDR3, as DNA: TGTGCCAGTAACAGGGGAAATTCACCCCTCCACTTT. This translates into CASNRGNSPLHF.

This chain links TRBV7-8 with TRBJ2-3; 8 nucleotides align to TRBD2. Per the germline V gene, CDR1 is SGHVS and CDR2 is FQNEAQ. Unmatched junction bases numbered 12, after V lost 9 bases and J lost 7 bases. The CDR3 is made up of 14 amino acids. CDR3 DNA: TGTGCCAGTGGGCCGGGACTAGGGGTATATACGCAGTATTTT. Its translation: CASGPGLGVYTQYF.

This sequence joins TRBV27 and TRBJ2-7, with 8 bases aligning to TRBD2. Trimming cost V 6 bases and J 6 bases; bases outside gene matches: 7. The CDR3 has 13 residues. CDR1 and CDR2 (germline): MNHEY, SMNVEV (reference sequence). CDR3 region: CASRSSGGLEQYF. The CDR3 DNA is TGTGCCAGCAGGTCGAGCGGGGGCCTCGAGCAGTACTTC.

The CDR3 DNA reads TGTGCCAGCAGCCGGAGTGGCACCACGAATTCACCCCTCCACTTT. Amino acid sequence: CASSRSGTTNSPLHF. V gene TRBV7-3 combines with J gene TRBJ1-6; D remains ambiguous. Germline CDR1 and CDR2: SGHTA and FQGTGA. V dropped 5 bases and J dropped 7 bases, with 15 bases sitting between them. The CDR3 loop spans 15 amino acids.

This chain joins TRBV3-1 (or the pseudogene TRBV3-2) and TRBJ2-7; TRBD2 agrees at 8 bases. Germline V gene sequence: CDR1 LGHDT, CDR2 YNNKEL (reference sequence). J was trimmed by 5 bases and V by 3 bases; bases with no gene match: 3. The CDR3 consists of 13 residues. CDR3 residues: CASSQLTSDEQYF. The CDR3 nucleotides are TGTGCCAGCAGCCAGCTGACTAGCGACGAGCAGTACTTC.

The V and J genes are TRBV24-1 and TRBJ1-2, with a tentative D call TRBD1 (5 bases). Germline V CDR1 and CDR2: KGHDR, SFDVKD. Between the trimmed V and J ends, which lost 5 bases and 3 bases, there was a span of 15 bases. This CDR3 is 15 amino acids long. The CDR3 region has the DNA TGTGCCACCAGTGTGCAGGGCCCGGGAGACTATGGCTACACCTTC. This codes for CATSVQGPGDYGYTF.

This chain joins TRBV19 and TRBJ1-1; D is possibly TRBD1 (6 bases). With 4 bases removed from V and 1 base from J, the gap between germline ends came to 13 bases. The CDR3 extends over 15 amino acids. Germline CDR1 reads LNHDA; CDR2 reads SQIVND (reference sequence). DNA for the CDR3: TGTGCCAGTAGTACCCGCGGGGGCACGAACACTGAAGCTTTCTTT. Translating it yields CASSTRGGTNTEAFF.

J is TRBJ1-2 and V is TRBV28; 8 bases align to TRBD1. CDR1 MDHEN and CDR2 SYDVKM come from the germline V gene. The CDR3 covers 12 residues. V was clipped by 10 bases and J by 7 bases; unmatched bases: 8. CDR3 sequence reads: CANRGQGGGYTF. CDR3 nucleotides: TGTGCCAACAGAGGACAGGGAGGTGGCTACACCTTC.

This clone has just one count. The chain is built from TRBV29-1 and TRBJ1-6, with 7 bases aligning to TRBD1. Germline-derived CDR1 and CDR2 are SQVTM and ANQGSEA. With 8 bases clipped from V and 3 bases from J, the junction kept 4 bases outside the gene matches. The CDR3 has 13 amino acids. DNA for the CDR3: TGCAGCAATGGGACAGTCTATAATTCACCCCTCCACTTT. It encodes CSNGTVYNSPLHF.

This clone was seen just once. This chain links TRBV28 with TRBJ1-2; 7 nucleotides line up with TRBD1. The CDR3 extends over 15 amino acids. Trimming cost V 4 bases and J 4 bases; bases outside gene matches: 9. Germline assignment: CDR1 MDHEN and CDR2 SYDVKM. The CDR3 protein is CASSYLTGAAYGYTF. The CDR3, as DNA: TGTGCCAGCAGTTACCTAACAGGGGCGGCCTATGGCTACACCTTC.

The V and J genes are TRBV18 and TRBJ2-1, with D possibly matching TRBD2 (6 bases). This CDR3 comprises 15 residues. V was cut by 3 bases and J by 7 bases, with 16 bases left in between. The germline V gene has CDR1 KGHSH and CDR2 LQKENI. CDR3 protein: CASSPTSLEGNEQFF. CDR3 DNA sequence: TGTGCCAGCTCACCCACTAGCCTGGAGGGAAATGAGCAGTTCTTC. Filled out from reference TRBV18 and TRBJ2-1, the complete variable domain reads NAGVMQNPRHLVRRRGQEARLRCSPMKGHSHVYWYRQLPEEGLKFMVYLQKENIIDESGMPKERFSAEFPKEGPSILRIQQVVRGDSAAYFCASSPTSLEGNEQFFGPGTRLTVL.

The V and J genes are TRBV5-6 and TRBJ2-1; 9 bases align to TRBD2. Trimming at V came to 0 bases and at J to 4 bases, leaving 8 bases not matched to a gene. This CDR3 is 17 amino acids long. Germline V gene sequence: CDR1 SGHDT, CDR2 YYEEEE. The CDR3, as DNA: TGTGCCAGCAGCTTGGATCTGGAGCGGGAGGAGTACAATGAGCAGTTCTTC. Its translation: CASSLDLEREEYNEQFF.

V and J are TRBV5-1 and TRBJ2-1; D is ambiguous. V was cut by 1 base and J by 5 bases, with 10 bases left in between. The CDR3 extends over 14 amino acids. Looked up from germline, CDR1 is SGHRS and CDR2 is YFSETQ. The CDR3 is CASSLTLSDNEQFF. The CDR3 DNA reads as TGCGCCAGCAGCTTGACACTATCAGACAATGAGCAGTTCTTC.

This clone was seen once. This sequence joins TRBV30 and TRBJ1-6, with 10 bases aligning to TRBD1. Germline values: CDR1 GTSNPN, CDR2 SVGIG (reference sequence). V dropped 4 bases and J dropped 9; count of bases not matched to a gene: 9. This CDR3 contains 15 residues. For the CDR3, the DNA is TGTGCCTGGAAAATGGACGGGACAGGGGCTTCACCCCTCCACTTT. Its translation: CAWKMDGTGASPLHF.

The chain couples TRBV11-3 to TRBJ2-5; 9 bases line up with TRBD2. Germline CDR1 is SGHNT and CDR2 is YENEEA. CDR3 length: 17 amino acids. The V segment lost 4 bases and the J segment 5 bases; nucleotides outside the gene matches: 14. CDR3 amino acids: CASSWGPLAGIGETQYF. The CDR3, as DNA: TGTGCCAGCAGCTGGGGGCCGCTAGCGGGAATCGGGGAGACCCAGTACTTC.